These 26 T cell receptor beta chains were sequenced from one sample in a study of response to subunit inactivated influenza vaccine. In TCRdb, the RT-PCR reads were re-called with MiXCR into one record per CDR3 protein. The sample shows roughly 700,000 distinct CDR3 sequences, about 15% of them seen only once. This material consisted of PBMCs from blood, taken approximately 15 days before vaccination. Every receptor here comes from a middle-aged man who received an inactivated influenza vaccine.

V is TRBV5-1 and J is TRBJ2-2; TRBD2 matches 7 bases. Looked up from germline, CDR1 is SGHRS and CDR2 is YFSETQ. Losses at the gene ends were 4 bases for V and 0 bases for J; bases not matched to a gene: 6. The CDR3 contains 16 residues. CDR3 nucleotides: TGCGCCAGCAGCGCACTGGCGGGGGCGAACACCGGGGAGCTGTTTTTT. It yields the protein CASSALAGANTGELFF.

This clonotype was counted a single time. This chain uses TRBV4-1 with TRBJ2-5, with TRBD2 matching 13 bases. The CDR3 covers 19 residues. The V segment lost 4 bases and the J segment 2 bases; nucleotides outside the gene matches: 13. Germline CDR1 MGHRA, CDR2 YSYEKL. The CDR3 is CASSPPFGGLAGVQETQYF. The CDR3 bases are TGCGCCAGCAGCCCTCCCTTTGGCGGACTAGCGGGGGTTCAAGAGACCCAGTACTTC.

This clonotype came up many times. This chain connects TRBV2 to TRBJ2-1, with 8 bases matching TRBD2. Germline V gives CDR1 SNHLY, CDR2 FYNNEI. The CDR3 consists of 15 residues. V shed 4 bases and J 10 bases; nucleotides not matched to a gene: 12. CDR3 protein: CASSVGSGGSNEQFF. CDR3 bases: TGTGCCAGCAGTGTGGGTTCGGGAGGGAGCAACGAGCAGTTCTTC.

This clonotype was seen only a few times. As DNA, the CDR3 is TGTGCCAGCTCACCACCGGGACCGAGAAACACCATATATTTT. Encoded protein: CASSPPGPRNTIYF. The V call is TRBV18, the J call TRBJ1-3, with D possibly TRBD1 on 5 matching bases. Trimming pared 0 bases from V and 5 bases from J, leaving 8 bases between. The CDR3 has 14 residues. Per germline, CDR1 KGHSH and CDR2 LQKENI.

This sequence joins TRBV2 and TRBJ1-6; 7 bases align to TRBD1. Germline lookup yields CDR1 SNHLY and CDR2 FYNNEI. The CDR3 totals 15 residues. The J segment lost 1 base and the V segment lost 6 bases, leaving 3 bases of the junction unmatched. The chain's CDR3 is CASRQQGSYNSPLHF. In DNA form, the CDR3 reads TGTGCCAGCAGGCAACAGGGGTCCTATAATTCACCCCTCCACTTT.

This chain connects TRBV10-1 to TRBJ2-3; D is unresolved. In germline, CDR1 is WNHNN, CDR2 SYGVQD (reference sequence). Trimming shortened V by 0 bases and J by 3 bases, and 4 bases separated the two germline ends. The CDR3 spans 13 residues. The CDR3 DNA follows: TGCGCCAGCAGTGAGTCGTCTACAGATACGCAGTATTTT. It translates to CASSESSTDTQYF.

This clonotype was counted ten times or more. The chain uses TRBV13 and TRBJ2-5; 9 positions agree with TRBD1. This CDR3 contains 14 residues. Germline CDR1 is PRHDT and CDR2 is FYEKMQ (reference sequence). With V trimmed by 1 base and J by 4 bases, 1 base remained unmatched. The CDR3 DNA is TGTGCCAGCAGCTTAGACAGGGGGCTAGAGACCCAGTACTTC. Its translation: CASSLDRGLETQYF.

This clonotype was detected only a few times. This chain connects TRBV28 to TRBJ2-1; 8 positions match TRBD2. The length of the CDR3 is 14 residues. Germline assignment: CDR1 MDHEN and CDR2 SYDVKM. Losses at the gene ends were 5 bases for V and 8 bases for J; bases not matched to a gene: 8. The CDR3 DNA is TGTGCCAGCAGTGTGAGCGGGAGTGAGCATGAGCAGTTCTTC. Translation gives CASSVSGSEHEQFF.

Details on this clonotype: A much bigger clone sits one base away, suggesting this may be a read error. V is TRBV7-9 and J is TRBJ1-1; no clear D gene. Germline-derived CDR1 and CDR2 are SEHNR and FQNEAQ (reference sequence). The CDR3 sequence is 11 residues long. V shed 5 bases and J shed 3 bases, with 4 bases lying between them. The CDR3 protein is CASSPDTEAFF. Written as DNA, the CDR3 is TGTGCCAGCAGCCCAGACACTGAAGCTTTCTTT. Complete variable domain (other parts from reference TRBV7-9 and TRBJ1-1): DTGVSQNPRHKITKRGQNVTFRCDPISEHNRLYWYRQTLGQGPEFLTYFQNEAQLEKSRLLSDRFSAERPKGSFSTLEIQRTEQGDSAMYLCASSPDTEAFFGQGTRLTVV.

This clonotype has only a few counts. The CDR3 loop reads CSATLTGSSYNSPLHF. The CDR3 nucleotides read TGCAGTGCCACCTTGACAGGGAGCTCCTATAATTCACCCCTCCACTTT. J is TRBJ1-6 and V is TRBV20-1; 7 bases are shared with TRBD1. Germline V gene sequence: CDR1 DFQATT, CDR2 SNEGSKA (reference sequence). The CDR3 consists of 16 residues. J lost 0 bases, V lost 6 bases, and 8 bases had no gene match.

The table lists this clonotype with a few counts. The rearrangement uses TRBV7-2 and TRBJ2-3, with 8 bases that match TRBD2. V gave up 5 bases and J gave up 4 bases; unmatched junction bases: 14. This CDR3 spans 17 amino acids. The V gene's germline CDR1 is SGHTA and CDR2 FQGNSA. The CDR3 DNA follows: TGTGCCAGCAGCCGCCGGGGGGGGGGGACTCCACCAGATACGCAGTATTTT. This gives the protein CASSRRGGGTPPDTQYF.

This clonotype was observed a few times. This chain connects TRBV7-9 to TRBJ1-1; D remains ambiguous. Germline assignment: CDR1 SEHNR and CDR2 FQNEAQ (reference sequence). CDR3 length equals 11 residues. Between the trimmed V and J ends, which lost 6 bases and 6 bases, there was a span of 8 bases. The CDR3 spells CASRRGPEAFF. The CDR3 region has the DNA TGTGCCAGCAGACGGGGTCCTGAAGCTTTCTTT.

This clonotype was recorded a few times. The rearrangement joins TRBV5-1 to TRBJ2-1; 8 bases align to TRBD2. J was trimmed by 9 bases and V by 3 bases; bases with no gene match: 11. CDR3 length: 15 residues. Germline V gene lookup returns CDR1 SGHRS and CDR2 YFSETQ. The CDR3 here is CASSSGTSFGSEQFF. CDR3 DNA sequence: TGCGCCAGCAGCTCAGGGACTAGTTTTGGAAGTGAGCAGTTCTTC.

V gene TRBV2 combines with J gene TRBJ2-3; TRBD2 agrees at 7 bases. CDR1 SNHLY and CDR2 FYNNEI come from the germline V gene. The length of the CDR3 is 15 residues. V dropped 7 bases and J dropped 4; count of bases not matched to a gene: 11. CDR3: CASTWSGGKADTQYF. Written as DNA, the CDR3 is TGTGCCAGCACTTGGTCGGGAGGAAAGGCAGATACGCAGTATTTT.

This clonotype came up many times. The chain carries TRBV12-3 or TRBV12-4 and TRBJ2-2; D remains ambiguous. This CDR3 has 11 residues. Trimming cost V 6 bases and J 7 bases, with 6 bases left between them. Here the CDR3 reads CASRGIGELFF. As DNA, the CDR3 is TGTGCCAGCAGAGGAATCGGGGAGCTGTTTTTT.

This clonotype has just a few counts. The gene calls are TRBV19 and TRBJ2-5; possibly TRBD2 for D (5 bases). The germline V gene encodes CDR1 LNHDA and CDR2 SQIVND (reference sequence). V was trimmed by 3 bases and J by 7 bases, leaving 12 bases between them. The CDR3 has 13 residues. The CDR3 spells CASSIFGSGTQYF. In DNA, the CDR3 is TGTGCCAGTAGTATTTTCGGCAGCGGGACCCAGTACTTC. Complete variable domain (other parts from reference TRBV19 and TRBJ2-5): DGGITQSPKYLFRKEGQNVTLSCEQNLNHDAMYWYRQDPGQGLRLIYYSQIVNDFQKGDIAEGYSVSREKKESFPLTVTSAQKNPTAFYLCASSIFGSGTQYFGPGTRLLVL.

The chain is built from TRBV6-2 or TRBV6-3 and TRBJ2-3; D remains ambiguous. The germline V and J ends were trimmed by 7 bases and 2 bases, with 10 bases remaining between them. Germline CDR1 and CDR2: MNHEY and SVGEGT. This CDR3 is 13 amino acids long. CDR3 coding DNA: TGTGCCAGCAACGGACCGGACACAGATACGCAGTATTTT. It yields the protein CASNGPDTDTQYF.

The rearrangement joins TRBV12-3 or TRBV12-4 to TRBJ1-4; a weak D match, TRBD1 (5 bases). The CDR3 runs 14 residues. The ends were cut back, 6 bases at V and 7 bases at J, with 15 bases in the middle. The CDR3, as DNA: TGTGCCAGCAGCCCTGACAGCTTGGGTGAAAAACTGTTTTTT. Protein: CASSPDSLGEKLFF.

The chain has TRBV2 and TRBJ2-4; no reliable D call. Germline loops: CDR1 SNHLY, CDR2 FYNNEI. V lost 3 bases, J lost 4 bases, and 4 bases lay in between. The CDR3 is made up of 12 amino acids. The CDR3 protein is CASSEMKNIQYF. The CDR3, as DNA: TGTGCCAGCAGTGAGATGAAAAACATTCAGTACTTC.

A few counts support this clonotype. This chain connects TRBV18 to TRBJ1-1, with D uncertain. The germline V gene has CDR1 KGHSH and CDR2 LQKENI. The CDR3 sequence is 13 residues long. Trimming took 3 bases from V and 5 from J, leaving 10 bases between them. The CDR3 sequence is CASSPQPSTEAFF. The CDR3 DNA follows: TGTGCCAGCTCACCGCAGCCCTCGACTGAAGCTTTCTTT.

This chain connects TRBV4-2 to TRBJ2-7, with D possibly matching TRBD1 (5 bases). This CDR3 has 14 residues. Trimming took 1 base from V and 7 from J, leaving 14 bases between them. Germline V CDR1 and CDR2: LGHNA, YNFKEQ. The chain's CDR3 is CASSQVGQGLEQYF. DNA of the CDR3: TGTGCCAGCAGCCAAGTGGGGCAGGGTTTGGAGCAGTACTTC.

The table lists this clonotype with a few counts. The rearrangement links TRBV30 to TRBJ1-2, with 8 bases that match TRBD1. V lost 1 base to trimming and J lost 8 bases; unmatched junction nucleotides: 6. CDR1 and CDR2 (germline): GTSNPN, SVGIG (reference sequence). CDR3 length equals 13 residues. CDR3 in amino acids: CAWSGGQAGGYTF. Written as DNA, the CDR3 is TGTGCCTGGAGTGGGGGACAGGCGGGCGGCTACACCTTC.

The rearrangement links TRBV7-9 to TRBJ2-7; no reliable D call. This CDR3 contains 14 residues. V was shortened by 5 bases and J by 4 bases, with 15 bases between the two germline ends. Germline V gene sequence: CDR1 SEHNR, CDR2 FQNEAQ (reference sequence). For the CDR3, the DNA is TGTGCCAGCAGCCACCAGGACGGACCTTACGAGCAGTACTTC. Encoded protein: CASSHQDGPYEQYF.

This clonotype was recorded a few times. V and J are TRBV28 and TRBJ2-2, with a possible D match to TRBD2 (7 bases). The CDR3 consists of 15 residues. Germline V lookup: CDR1 MDHEN, CDR2 SYDVKM. Trimming shortened V by 7 bases and J by 4 bases, and 16 bases separated the two germline ends. The DNA of the CDR3 is TGTGCCAGCACCCTGGGGGGGCTCGGCACCGGGGAGCTGTTTTTT. This gives the protein CASTLGGLGTGELFF.

The chain uses TRBV20-1 and TRBJ1-5; D not resolved. The V end lost 3 bases, the J end lost 1 base, and 10 bases lay between the germline ends. The CDR3 runs to 14 residues. Germline V gene lookup returns CDR1 DFQATT and CDR2 SNEGSKA (reference sequence). The CDR3 region has the DNA TGCAGTGCTAGGACGCCGGGGAGCAATCAGCCCCAGCATTTT. Amino acids: CSARTPGSNQPQHF.

A few counts support this clonotype. This chain connects TRBV6-1 to TRBJ2-7; TRBD2 might be the D (6 bases). The CDR3 contains 15 residues. Trimming left V 7 bases short and J 0 bases short, with 16 bases between. Germline CDR1 and CDR2: MNHNS and SASEGT. CDR3 protein: CASTSGTASSYEQYF. CDR3 bases: TGTGCCAGCACCTCCGGGACTGCGAGCTCCTACGAGCAGTACTTC.